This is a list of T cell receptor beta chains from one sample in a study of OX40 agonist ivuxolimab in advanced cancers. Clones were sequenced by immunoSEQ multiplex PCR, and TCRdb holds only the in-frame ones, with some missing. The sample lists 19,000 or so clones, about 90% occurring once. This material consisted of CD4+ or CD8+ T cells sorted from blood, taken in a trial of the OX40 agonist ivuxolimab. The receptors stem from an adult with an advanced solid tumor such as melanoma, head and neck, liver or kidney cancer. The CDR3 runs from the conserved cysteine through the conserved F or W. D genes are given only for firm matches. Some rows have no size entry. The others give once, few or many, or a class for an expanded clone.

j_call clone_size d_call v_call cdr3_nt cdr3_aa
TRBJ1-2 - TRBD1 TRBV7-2 TGTGCCAGCAGTCCCCTATTGGACAGGGGATCGAACTATGGCTACACCTTC CASSPLLDRGSNYGYTF
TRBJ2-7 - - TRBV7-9 TGTGCCAGCAGCGCCGGTCCGCCCTACGAGCAGTACTTC CASSAGPPYEQYF
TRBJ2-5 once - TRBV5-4 TGTGCCAGCAGCTTGCGGGAGGCCAGGGGGGGGACCCAGTACTTC CASSLREARGGTQYF
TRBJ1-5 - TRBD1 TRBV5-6 TGTGCCAGCAGCGTACGGGACAGGGGTTTCAATCAGCCCCAGCATTTT CASSVRDRGFNQPQHF
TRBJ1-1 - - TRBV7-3 TGTGCCAGCAGCTACTTAGGGCCTAACATTGAAGCTTTCTTT CASSYLGPNIEAFF
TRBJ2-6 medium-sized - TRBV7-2 TGTGCCAGCAGCTTAGTCGGGTCGGCCAACGTCCTGACTTTC CASSLVGSANVLTF
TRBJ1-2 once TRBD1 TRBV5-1 TGCGCCAGCAGCCGGGACAGAGACTATGGCTACACCTTC CASSRDRDYGYTF
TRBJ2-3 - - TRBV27 TGTGCCAGCAGTTGGCTTCTCACAGATACGCAGTATTTT CASSWLLTDTQYF
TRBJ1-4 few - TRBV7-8 TGTGCCAGCAGCTTAGGACAGACAAGTAATGAAAAACTGTTTTTT CASSLGQTSNEKLFF
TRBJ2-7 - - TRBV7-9 TGTGCCAGCAGCTTGGGGGACGGCGAGCAGTACTTC CASSLGDGEQYF
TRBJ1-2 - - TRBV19 TGTGCCAGTAGCTGGACATCGAACTATGGCTACACCTTC CASSWTSNYGYTF